Reported below is one TCR beta chain. This clonotype has a count of ten or more. The antigen it binds to is not known. Per-base quality was not reported, and no clone a single base away is much larger than it. This sample was included in a study of molecular identifiers for immune sequencing clone quantification (dated by TCRdb to 2016 to 2019). As for the study more broadly: In a replicate experiment, RNA from roughly 20,000 or 100,000 naive CD8 T cells was split into five aliquots, four of which were sequenced. CD8 T cells were used in a methods study to benchmark molecular-identifier clustering-based TCR repertoire sequencing (MIDCIRS) and TCR RNA copy counting. The research as a whole found: Spiked-in Jurkat TCR RNA equal to a single cell's worth was reported to be detectable even within 1,200,000 naive CD8 T cells. When barcode sub-clustering was omitted, TCR diversity was inflated by chimeric consensus sequences, with chimeras reaching as high as 47%. In CMV-specific effector cells, clones with more than 20 RNA copies contained over 99% of molecules, whereas in naive cells such clones contained under 1% of molecules. Identical TCR molecules sharing a barcode could cause highly expanded clone sizes to be underestimated. Modeling estimated 3 to 3.5 recovered TCR RNA copies per cell, compared with about ten by digital PCR, which implies about 30% capture efficiency. The naive libraries included spiked-in Jurkat TCR RNA (over nine copies' worth), and this RNA is not part of the donor repertoire.

V and J lose 3 bases and 2 bases, and a span of 7 bases separates them. CDR1 MNHEY and CDR2 SMNVEV are derived from the germline V gene (reference sequence). Counted from cysteine to phenylalanine, this CDR3 has 14 amino acids. Only the CDR3 DNA is retained, 42 bases long and in frame from the first base. The library was generated by PCR. The data were produced on an Illumina HiSeq 4000. Bulk TCR libraries were prepared as previously described, using TCR primers listed in Table S5. Purification of total RNA was performed with the Qiagen AllPrep DNA/RNA kit. Before analysis, reads from multiple sequencing runs of the same library were pooled. From the authors' description of their analysis: Only reads with exact TCR constant sequence were kept, trimmed to 150 nt, and grouped by their 12-nt molecular barcodes. Reads within each barcode group were sub-clustered using a 15% Levenshtein threshold, and quality-weighted consensus sequences were constructed for each RNA molecule. Non-functional sequences were discarded, and so were lower-count sequences lying one edit away from another sequence. Based on fitting two negative binomial distributions, any barcode sub-cluster with under 20% of the maximum read count was discarded. TCRdb applied fastp at Q25 and MiXCR to the public reads, then kept only in-frame beta chains. A single entry per CDR3 protein holds the most common genes and DNA from its merged rows. TCRdb's processing, not the authors' own work, is the source of the V and J calls. For this sample there are approximately 670,000 distinct CDR3 sequences; 15% to 20% appear just once. The ten largest account for 0.85% of the sample.

Libraries of naive CD8 T cells were built from approximately 20,000 to 1,000,000 sorted cells, with 10%, 30% or 50% of the purified RNA used. Naive CD8 T cells, defined as CD8+CD4-CCR7+CD45RA+, were FACS-sorted into RLT Plus buffer on a BD FACSAria II. To test detection sensitivity, Jurkat RNA equal to ten TCR copies was added to samples of about 17,000-1,100,000 naive CD8 T cells. Enrichment of CD8 T cells was performed with RosetteSep CD8+ T Cell Enrichment Cocktail and Ficoll-Paque, after which ACK red cell lysis was carried out. The source of this sequence is a human donor in good health. Some libraries in this study had Jurkat cell RNA spiked in. The V and J genes are TRBV27 and TRBJ2-2; TRBD2 is perhaps the D gene, given 5 matching bases. The specimen was naive CD8+ T cells from blood, with Jurkat cell RNA spiked in. This specimen's cell subset or site label, per the study, means: FACS-sorted CD8+CD4-CCR7+CD45RA+ naive T cells. DNA sequence: TGTGCCAGCAGTTTGGGAGATAACACCGGGGAGCTGTTTTTT. Translation gives CASSLGDNTGELFF.